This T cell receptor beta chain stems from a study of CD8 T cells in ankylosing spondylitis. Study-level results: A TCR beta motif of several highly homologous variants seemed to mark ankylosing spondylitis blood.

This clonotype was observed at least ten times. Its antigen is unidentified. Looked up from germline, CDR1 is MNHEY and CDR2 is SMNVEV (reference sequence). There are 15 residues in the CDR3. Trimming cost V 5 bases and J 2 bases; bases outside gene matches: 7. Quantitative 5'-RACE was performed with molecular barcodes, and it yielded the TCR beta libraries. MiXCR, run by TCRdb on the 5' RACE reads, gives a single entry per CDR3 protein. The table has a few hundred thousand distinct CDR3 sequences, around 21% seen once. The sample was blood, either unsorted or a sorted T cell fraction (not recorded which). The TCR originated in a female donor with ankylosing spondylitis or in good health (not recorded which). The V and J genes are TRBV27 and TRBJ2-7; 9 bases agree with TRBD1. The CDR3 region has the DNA TGTGCCAGCAGTCCGGGACAGGGTTTACCCTACGAGCAGTACTTC. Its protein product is CASSPGQGLPYEQYF.